The next 29 T cell receptor beta chains were all read from a single sample in a study of T cell repertoires in cytomegalovirus infection. TCRdb passed the reads through MiXCR, listing each CDR3 protein once. Of about 83,000 distinct CDR3 sequences listed, roughly a quarter are singletons. Their target antigens are unknown. Sequencing was performed on CD8+ T cells from cultured PBMCs, taken from culture after CMV antigen stimulation. The origin of the receptors is a human donor in good health (CMV status not recorded). Some clones in this sample may be carry-over from other donors' samples.

This clonotype was counted between two and nine times. The chain combines TRBV5-5 with TRBJ1-1; D is uncertain. The CDR3 consists of 14 residues. In germline, CDR1 is SGHKS, CDR2 YYEKEE (reference sequence). V gave up 0 bases and J gave up 7 bases, with 13 bases separating them. CDR3 in amino acids: CASSLVAGSGEAFF. In DNA, the CDR3 is TGTGCCAGCAGCTTGGTGGCGGGATCCGGTGAAGCTTTCTTT.

In this sample, this clonotype turned up many times. This chain uses TRBV6-1 with TRBJ1-2, with D maybe TRBD1 (5 bases). The germline gives CDR1 MNHNS, CDR2 SASEGT. The CDR3 loop spans 12 amino acids. Trimming took 6 bases from V and 10 from J, leaving 15 bases between them. The CDR3 nucleotides read TGTGCCAGCAGGATACAGGCCGGGGACTACACCTTC. Its protein is CASRIQAGDYTF.

The genes are TRBV9 and TRBJ1-1; D remains ambiguous. The CDR3 sequence is 13 residues long. The germline V gene has CDR1 SGDLS and CDR2 YYNGEE. Trimming stripped 0 bases from V and 3 bases from J, with 6 bases between. The CDR3 loop is CASSVEQYTEAFF. As DNA, the CDR3 is TGTGCCAGCAGCGTAGAACAGTACACTGAAGCTTTCTTT.

CDR3 sequence: CASSGGRGNEQYF. The CDR3 DNA reads TGCGCCAGCAGTGGGGGAAGGGGAAACGAGCAGTACTTC. The chain has TRBV10-2 and TRBJ2-7, with D tentatively TRBD1 (5 bases). This CDR3 region has 13 residues. Germline V gives CDR1 WSHSY, CDR2 SAAADI. The V gene lost 4 bases and the J gene lost 5 bases, with 12 bases spanning the gap.

The chain carries TRBV20-1 and TRBJ2-7, with no clear D. Trimming stripped 3 bases from V and 5 bases from J, with 11 bases between. The V gene's germline CDR1 is DFQATT and CDR2 SNEGSKA (reference sequence). This CDR3 is 12 amino acids long. CDR3 region: CSASDLRNEQYF. CDR3 sequence (DNA): TGCAGTGCTAGTGACCTCAGGAACGAGCAGTACTTC.

This clonotype was counted many times. The CDR3 sequence: CASSLSETAAHEQYF. The CDR3 region has the DNA TGTGCCAGCAGCCTATCGGAAACAGCAGCGCACGAGCAGTACTTC. This chain links TRBV7-9 with TRBJ2-7, with D unresolved. V was cut by 5 bases and J by 5 bases, with 19 bases left in between. This CDR3 contains 15 residues. Germline V CDR1 and CDR2: SEHNR, FQNEAQ (reference sequence).

V and J are TRBV20-1 and TRBJ2-7; D not resolved. Germline CDR1 DFQATT, CDR2 SNEGSKA (reference sequence). V lost 6 bases and J lost 3, with 18 bases in between. The CDR3 is 14 amino acids. Written as DNA, the CDR3 is TGCAGTGCCCCCCCGCCGGGCGGAATCTACGAGCAGTACTTC. It specifies CSAPPPGGIYEQYF.

The rearrangement joins TRBV13 to TRBJ1-1; perhaps TRBD1 as D (6 bases). CDR1 and CDR2 from the germline V gene are PRHDT and FYEKMQ (reference sequence). The V end was cut by 1 base, the J end by 0 bases, with 9 bases between. CDR3 size: 15 residues. The CDR3 loop is CASSLEWDMNTEAFF. The CDR3, as DNA: TGTGCCAGCAGCTTAGAGTGGGACATGAACACTGAAGCTTTCTTT. Full variable domain (remainder filled in from reference TRBV13 and TRBJ1-1): AAGVIQSPRHLIKEKRETATLKCYPIPRHDTVYWYQQGPGQDPQFLISFYEKMQSDKGSIPDRFSAQQFSDYHSELNMSSLELGDSALYFCASSLEWDMNTEAFFGQGTRLTVV.

This rearrangement joins TRBV11-1 to TRBJ2-7; D possibly corresponds to TRBD2 (6 bases). Germline-derived CDR1 and CDR2 are SGHAT and FQDESV (reference sequence). Trimming took 5 bases from V and 4 from J, leaving 9 bases between them. The CDR3 runs 12 residues. The CDR3 spells CASSLRGYEQYF. CDR3 nucleotide sequence: TGTGCCAGCAGCCTCCGGGGGTACGAGCAGTACTTC.

The table lists this clonotype with many counts. V gene TRBV7-2 combines with J gene TRBJ2-7; D gene unclear. Trimming stripped 6 bases from V and 6 bases from J, with 9 bases between. Germline V gene sequence: CDR1 SGHTA, CDR2 FQGNSA. The CDR3 runs 11 residues. CDR3 loop: CASSSVGEQYF. CDR3 DNA sequence: TGTGCCAGCAGTTCCGTTGGCGAGCAGTACTTC.

This clonotype showed up just a few times. The J gene is TRBJ2-1, the V gene TRBV12-3 or TRBV12-4; no clear D gene. V gave up 6 bases and J gave up 12 bases, with 9 bases separating them. The CDR3 runs 10 residues. The CDR3 region has the DNA TGTGCCAGCAGCCTTAGTGTGCAGTTCTTC. Its translation: CASSLSVQFF.

This clonotype was picked up a small number of times. The J gene is TRBJ2-7, the V gene TRBV11-2; TRBD2 is a possible D gene (6 bases). The V gene lost 5 bases and the J gene lost 3 bases, with 14 bases spanning the gap. The CDR3 has 14 residues. Per the germline V gene, CDR1 is SGHAT and CDR2 is FQNNGV. The CDR3 DNA reads TGTGCCAGCAGCATCGGGGGTAGCGGCTACGAGCAGTACTTC. This codes for CASSIGGSGYEQYF.

The gene calls are TRBV30 and TRBJ1-1; D gene uncertain. With 0 bases removed from V and 5 bases from J, the gap between germline ends came to 10 bases. The CDR3 spans 13 residues. CDR1 and CDR2 from the germline V gene are GTSNPN and SVGIG (reference sequence). The CDR3 sequence: CAWSVSYGTEAFF. DNA for the CDR3: TGTGCCTGGAGTGTCAGTTATGGGACTGAAGCTTTCTTT.

The sample holds a few counts of this clonotype. The V and J genes are TRBV12-3 or TRBV12-4 and TRBJ2-3, with TRBD1 matching over 7 bases. This CDR3 contains 15 residues. With V trimmed by 5 bases and J by 4 bases, 9 bases remained unmatched. CDR3 sequence (DNA): TGTGCCAGCAGTCTCCGACAGGGTGGGCCAGATACGCAGTATTTT. Translated: CASSLRQGGPDTQYF.

CDR3 sequence: CASTGLDTGELFF. The CDR3 bases are TGTGCCAGCACCGGGCTCGACACCGGGGAGCTGTTTTTT. The chain couples TRBV7-3 to TRBJ2-2; D is undetermined. The V end lost 7 bases, the J end lost 3 bases, and 9 bases lay between the germline ends. Germline V lookup: CDR1 SGHTA, CDR2 FQGTGA. CDR3 length equals 13 residues.

The chain has TRBV2 and TRBJ2-2; unclear D gene. CDR3 length: 15 residues. V gave up 3 bases and J gave up 8 bases, with 16 bases separating them. In germline, CDR1 is SNHLY, CDR2 FYNNEI. The CDR3 here is CASSEGDPTPGELFF. CDR3 nucleotide sequence: TGTGCCAGCAGTGAGGGCGACCCCACGCCTGGGGAGCTGTTTTTT.

V is TRBV6-2 or TRBV6-3 and J is TRBJ2-3; weak D call: TRBD1 (5 bases). The germline CDR1 and CDR2 sequences are MNHEY and SVGEGT. The CDR3 totals 16 residues. V was pared by 6 bases and J by 0 bases, with 16 bases between. In DNA, the CDR3 is TGTGCCAGCAGCCCAATCCAGGGAATTAGCACAGATACGCAGTATTTT. It translates to CASSPIQGISTDTQYF.

In its sample, this clonotype was seen a few times. The rearrangement links TRBV7-9 to TRBJ2-7; the match to TRBD1 covers 9 bases. CDR3 length: 14 amino acids. Germline-derived CDR1 and CDR2 are SEHNR and FQNEAQ (reference sequence). The V segment lost 3 bases and the J segment 7 bases; nucleotides outside the gene matches: 7. The CDR3 spells CASSFTGGSGEQYF. CDR3 nucleotide sequence: TGTGCCAGCAGCTTCACAGGGGGCTCTGGAGAGCAGTACTTC.

The V and J genes are TRBV20-1 and TRBJ2-7; possibly TRBD1 for D (6 bases). The CDR3 loop spans 14 amino acids. The ends were cut back, 6 bases at V and 0 bases at J, with 15 bases in the middle. From germline, CDR1 is DFQATT and CDR2 SNEGSKA (reference sequence). CDR3 coding DNA: TGCAGTGCGAGGCCGGGACACCTCTCCTACGAGCAGTACTTC. Translating gives CSARPGHLSYEQYF.

This clonotype was seen a few times. The rearrangement uses TRBV4-1 and TRBJ1-2; TRBD1 aligns across 7 bases. With 4 bases clipped from V and 8 bases from J, the junction kept 13 bases outside the gene matches. This CDR3 comprises 15 residues. The germline V gene encodes CDR1 MGHRA and CDR2 YSYEKL. The CDR3 coding sequence is TGCGCCAGCAGCCCCCCTGAGGACAGGAGCAGCGGCTACACCTTC. This gives the protein CASSPPEDRSSGYTF.

The V call is TRBV28, the J call TRBJ1-2; perhaps TRBD1 as D (5 bases). This CDR3 contains 14 residues. Trimming pared 4 bases from V and 5 bases from J, leaving 14 bases between. Germline-derived CDR1 and CDR2 are MDHEN and SYDVKM. DNA for the CDR3: TGTGCCAGCAGTTCCGGGACCGTCAAATATGGCTACACCTTC. It encodes CASSSGTVKYGYTF.

The rearrangement joins TRBV18 to TRBJ2-1; no clear D gene. V lost 3 bases, J lost 4 bases, and 7 bases lay in between. Germline CDR1 reads KGHSH; CDR2 reads LQKENI. The CDR3 is made up of 13 amino acids. The CDR3 nucleotides read TGTGCCAGCTCACCCTACACTTACAATGAGCAGTTCTTC. Protein sequence: CASSPYTYNEQFF.

CDR3 sequence: CASSSRTAREQYF. The DNA for the CDR3 is TGCGCCAGCAGCTCTAGGACAGCTCGCGAGCAGTACTTC. This chain links TRBV5-1 with TRBJ2-7; D is possibly TRBD1 (6 bases). CDR3 length equals 13 residues. The germline V gene has CDR1 SGHRS and CDR2 YFSETQ. V was shortened by 3 bases and J by 6 bases, with 13 bases between the two germline ends.

This clonotype showed up just a few times. The chain employs TRBV19 and TRBJ1-1; D remains ambiguous. V shed 5 bases and J shed 0 bases, with 7 bases lying between them. Germline V gives CDR1 LNHDA, CDR2 SQIVND (reference sequence). The CDR3 contains 13 residues. The CDR3 DNA reads TGTGCCAGTAGTGAGCTCGTGAACACTGAAGCTTTCTTT. Translation gives CASSELVNTEAFF.

In its sample, this clonotype was seen many times. Here the CDR3 reads CASESPGELFF. CDR3 DNA: TGTGCCAGCGAGAGCCCCGGGGAGCTGTTTTTT. The chain couples TRBV6-1 to TRBJ2-2; D call uncertain. Germline CDR1 is MNHNS and CDR2 is SASEGT. The CDR3 contains 11 residues. V lost 8 bases to trimming and J lost 6 bases, with 7 bases between them.

This rearrangement joins TRBV6-2 or TRBV6-3 to TRBJ2-7, with TRBD1 matching over 9 bases. With 6 bases clipped from V and 3 bases from J, the junction kept 12 bases outside the gene matches. There are 16 residues in the CDR3. The germline V gene encodes CDR1 MNHEY and CDR2 SVGEGT. CDR3 sequence (DNA): TGTGCCAGCAGCCAACTACAGGGGGCGGTGGACTACGAGCAGTACTTC. Translation gives CASSQLQGAVDYEQYF.

This sequence joins TRBV2 and TRBJ2-7; 13 nucleotides line up with TRBD2. CDR1 and CDR2 (germline): SNHLY, FYNNEI. Losses at the gene ends were 7 bases for V and 1 base for J; bases not matched to a gene: 7. The CDR3 extends over 16 amino acids. The CDR3 loop is CASITSGRASSYEQYF. The CDR3 DNA is TGTGCCAGCATTACTAGCGGGAGGGCCTCTTCCTACGAGCAGTACTTC.

This chain connects TRBV27 to TRBJ2-1; 8 bases are shared with TRBD2. The CDR3 is 15 residues long. J was trimmed by 10 bases and V by 4 bases; bases with no gene match: 12. Germline assignment: CDR1 MNHEY and CDR2 SMNVEV (reference sequence). The CDR3: CASSSSGGSGREQFF. The DNA of the CDR3 is TGTGCCAGCAGTTCGAGCGGGGGCTCGGGGAGGGAGCAGTTCTTC.

The chain couples TRBV6-5 to TRBJ1-5, with D unclear. V gave up 2 bases and J gave up 2 bases, with 4 bases separating them. Germline loops: CDR1 MNHEY, CDR2 SVGAGI. This CDR3 spans 13 amino acids. The CDR3 DNA reads as TGTGCCAGCAGTTACAAGCGCAATCAGCCCCAGCATTTT. This codes for CASSYKRNQPQHF.